This T cell receptor beta chain appears in the sequencing data of a study of blood T cell repertoires in COVID-19. Clones were sequenced by immunoSEQ multiplex PCR, and TCRdb holds only the in-frame ones, with some missing. The sample has 250,000 or so clones; 86% are singletons. Germline V gene sequence: CDR1 LGHDT, CDR2 YNNKEL (reference sequence). This CDR3 is built from 14 residues. V was trimmed by 0 bases and J by 4 bases, leaving 9 bases between them. Sequencing was carried out using peripheral blood. This TCR derives from a man older than 75 with acute or convalescent COVID-19. The gene calls are TRBV3-1 (or the pseudogene TRBV3-2) and TRBJ1-2, with a possible D match to TRBD1 (5 bases). Here the CDR3 reads CASSQDQGGYGYTF. For the CDR3, the DNA is TGTGCCAGCAGCCAAGATCAGGGAGGCTATGGCTACACCTTC.